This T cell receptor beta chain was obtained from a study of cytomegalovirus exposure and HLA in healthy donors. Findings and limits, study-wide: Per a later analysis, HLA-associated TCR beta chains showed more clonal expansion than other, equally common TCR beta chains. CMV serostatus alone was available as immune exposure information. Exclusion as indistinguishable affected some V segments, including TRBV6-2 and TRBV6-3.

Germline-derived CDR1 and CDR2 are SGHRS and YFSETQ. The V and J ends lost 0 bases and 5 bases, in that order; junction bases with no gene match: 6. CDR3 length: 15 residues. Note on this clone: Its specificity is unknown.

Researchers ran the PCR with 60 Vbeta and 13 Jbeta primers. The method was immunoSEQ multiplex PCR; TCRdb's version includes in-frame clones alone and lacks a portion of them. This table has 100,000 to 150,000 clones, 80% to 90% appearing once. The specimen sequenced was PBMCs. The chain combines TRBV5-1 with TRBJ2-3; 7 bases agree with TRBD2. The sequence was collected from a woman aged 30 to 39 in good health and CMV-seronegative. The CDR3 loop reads CASSLGGRELDTQYF. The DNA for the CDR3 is TGCGCCAGCAGCTTGGGAGGGCGGGAGTTAGATACGCAGTATTTT.